The 20 T cell receptor beta chains presented below share a single source sample, sequenced in a study of monozygotic twins with inflammatory bowel disease. TCRdb reprocessed the 5' RACE reads and keeps a single row for each CDR3 protein, giving no DNA. The table for this sample gives about 300,000 distinct CDR3 sequences. The source material was blood. Receptor source: a human donor with ulcerative colitis or Crohn's disease, or a healthy co-twin of an affected twin (not recorded which).

V usage is TRBV19 and J usage is TRBJ1-1; TCRdb names TRBD1, which stays unverified in the absence of DNA. The germline V gene has CDR1 LNHDA and CDR2 SQIVND (reference sequence). The length of the CDR3 is 12 residues. This CDR3 is CASKTGNTEAFF.

The rearrangement uses TRBV20-1 and TRBJ2-5; TCRdb proposes TRBD1, but this gene call is untestable without DNA. Germline V CDR1 and CDR2: DFQATT, SNEGSKA (reference sequence). The CDR3 has 15 residues. This CDR3 reads CSASLRDRLQETQYF.

V usage is TRBV6-1 and J usage is TRBJ2-7; no DNA is available, so the TRBD1 call from TCRdb remains unchecked. Looked up from germline, CDR1 is MNHNS and CDR2 is SASEGT. This CDR3 comprises 16 residues. CDR3 amino acids: CASKGGSGMLTYEQYF.

This chain joins TRBV7-2 and TRBJ1-6. Germline-derived CDR1 and CDR2 are SGHTA and FQGNSA. This CDR3 is built from 13 residues. CDR3 amino acids: CATCNSEYSPLHF. Supplemented by reference TRBV7-2 and TRBJ1-6, the full variable domain reads GAGVSQSPSNKVTEKGKDVELRCDPISGHTALYWYRQSLGQGLEFLIYFQGNSAPDKSGLPSDRFSAERTGGSVSTLTIQRTQQEDSAVYLCATCNSEYSPLHFGNGTRLTVT.

This CDR3 reads CASSPPPGRSYEQYF. V usage is TRBV4-1 and J usage is TRBJ2-7; the TCRdb D gene call, TRBD1, has no DNA to confirm it. The CDR3 spans 15 residues. Per the germline V gene, CDR1 is MGHRA and CDR2 is YSYEKL.

This sequence joins TRBV7-2 and TRBJ2-3; TCRdb reports TRBD2, a call that lacks DNA to check it against. The CDR3 runs to 15 residues. Germline CDR1 reads SGHTA; CDR2 reads FQGNSA. The CDR3: CASTGGGGLPDTQYF.

The chain has TRBV15 and TRBJ2-1; TCRdb gives TRBD2 as the D gene, but with no DNA this cannot be confirmed. In germline, CDR1 is LNHNV, CDR2 YYDKDF (reference sequence). The CDR3 sequence is 15 residues long. The CDR3 reads CAISRVTSRYNEQFF.

J is TRBJ2-2 and V is TRBV29-1; TCRdb outputs TRBD1, but without DNA this stays unchecked. Germline V gives CDR1 SQVTM, CDR2 ANQGSEA. This CDR3 is built from 14 residues. The CDR3 spells CSVRYRAHTGELFF.

The chain couples TRBV27 to TRBJ2-7; TCRdb gives TRBD1 as the D gene, but with no DNA this cannot be confirmed. Germline-derived CDR1 and CDR2 are MNHEY and SMNVEV (reference sequence). CDR3 length: 14 amino acids. This CDR3 reads CASSSRVGAYEQYF.

V usage is TRBV7-9 and J usage is TRBJ1-6; the D gene TCRdb calls, TRBD1, cannot be checked with no DNA. This CDR3 is 14 amino acids long. In germline, CDR1 is SEHNR, CDR2 FQNEAQ (reference sequence). CDR3: CASSWQGDNSPLHF.

The rearrangement uses TRBV27 and TRBJ2-7. Germline V gives CDR1 MNHEY, CDR2 SMNVEV (reference sequence). CDR3 length: 12 residues. The CDR3 sequence is CASSQWGYEQYF.

The chain links TRBV24-1 to TRBJ1-1. This CDR3 has 15 amino acids. The germline V gene has CDR1 KGHDR and CDR2 SFDVKD. CDR3 loop: CATSDSEGTSAEAFF.

The rearrangement uses TRBV29-1 and TRBJ2-5; as DNA is missing, the TRBD2 call by TCRdb cannot be tested. The CDR3 extends over 12 amino acids. Germline CDR1 and CDR2: SQVTM and ANQGSEA. The CDR3 reads CSVETLAVTQYF.

The chain's CDR3 is CASSLSQRGGLGEQFF. The chain recombines TRBV7-3 with TRBJ2-1; TCRdb returns TRBD2, unconfirmable since there is no DNA. CDR1 is SGHTA, CDR2 FQGTGA, per germline. The CDR3 totals 16 residues.

The chain couples TRBV18 to TRBJ1-4; TCRdb picks TRBD1, but there is no DNA to check that call. The CDR3 is 16 residues long. The germline V gene has CDR1 KGHSH and CDR2 LQKENI. This CDR3 reads CASSPPPGQGSIKLFF.

The chain is built from TRBV18 and TRBJ2-1; the TCRdb call, TRBD1, lacks DNA for checking. Germline values: CDR1 KGHSH, CDR2 LQKENI. This CDR3 has 13 amino acids. The CDR3 loop is CASSPGAVNEQFF.

The chain recombines TRBV20-1 with TRBJ1-6. The CDR3 consists of 15 residues. Germline CDR1 and CDR2: DFQATT and SNEGSKA (reference sequence). The CDR3 loop reads CSARRSSSYNSPLHF.

This chain joins TRBV6-2 or TRBV6-3 and TRBJ2-1; TCRdb gives TRBD1 as the D gene, but with no DNA this cannot be confirmed. Germline V gives CDR1 MNHEY, CDR2 SVGEGT. The CDR3 totals 14 residues. The CDR3 reads CASSDLTGEREQFF.

CDR3 sequence reads: CASSPSSGGADNEQFF. The chain has TRBV5-5 and TRBJ2-1; TCRdb's D gene call, TRBD2, goes unchecked for lack of DNA. The CDR3 contains 16 residues. Germline V gene lookup returns CDR1 SGHKS and CDR2 YYEKEE (reference sequence).

This chain connects TRBV3-1 to TRBJ2-5; absent DNA, TCRdb's TRBD2 call cannot be checked. The CDR3 is 16 residues long. In germline, CDR1 is LGHDT, CDR2 YNNKEL (reference sequence). Here the CDR3 reads CASSARSGGASETQYF.